This TCR beta chain was identified in a study of cytomegalovirus exposure and HLA in healthy donors. General study results and limits: The analysis excluded some indistinguishable V segments, including TRBV6-2 and TRBV6-3.

At sampling all donors were nominally healthy, likely with unrecorded immune exposures. The PCR ran on 60 Vbeta and 13 Jbeta primers. Some clones are missing from TCRdb's copy, which holds only in-frame ones; the method was immunoSEQ multiplex PCR. Among about 180,000 clones listed, 70% to 80% were seen once. CDR1 and CDR2 (germline): MGHRA, YSYEKL. Trimming stripped 2 bases from V and 5 bases from J, with 13 bases between. The CDR3 has 15 residues. Regarding this clone: Its antigen is still unknown.

This clonotype was obtained from a woman between 40 and 55 years old in good health and CMV-seronegative. The sequencing sample was made of PBMCs. This chain connects TRBV4-1 to TRBJ2-1; D is undetermined. The CDR3 sequence: CASSQISRRDNEQFF. CDR3 nucleotides: TGCGCCAGCAGCCAAATAAGCAGACGGGACAATGAGCAGTTCTTC.